A few counts support the clone carrying this T cell receptor beta chain. The antigen remains undetermined. These data come from a study of early T cells in non-severe SARS-CoV-2 infection. TCRdb re-called the 5' RACE reads through MiXCR, storing one row per CDR3 protein. Of 45,000 to 70,000 distinct CDR3 sequences listed, around 10% are singletons. V lost 0 bases, J lost 2 bases, and 14 bases lay in between. CDR1 and CDR2 (germline): KGHSH, LQKENI. The CDR3 is 16 residues long. Findings of the study overall: Clonotype matching in VDJdb favored anti-spike CD8 responses and did not capture private and CD4 specificities.

The clonotype originates from an adult who was a healthcare worker with PCR-confirmed SARS-CoV-2 infection or an uninfected control (not recorded which). The sequencing sample was made of whole blood. The V and J genes are TRBV18 and TRBJ2-7; D is undetermined. CDR3 loop: CASSPPRAQTPYEQYF. The CDR3 nucleotides are TGTGCCAGCTCACCACCAAGGGCACAGACCCCCTACGAGCAGTACTTC.